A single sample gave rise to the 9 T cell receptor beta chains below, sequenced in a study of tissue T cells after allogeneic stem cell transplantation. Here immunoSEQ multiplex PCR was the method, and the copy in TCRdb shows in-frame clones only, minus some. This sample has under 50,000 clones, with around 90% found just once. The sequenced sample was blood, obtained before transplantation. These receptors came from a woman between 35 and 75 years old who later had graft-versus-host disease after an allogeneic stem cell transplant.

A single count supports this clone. In DNA, the CDR3 is TGCGCCAGCAGCCAAGGGACAGGGAGGGATGAAAAACTGTTTTTT. Translated: CASSQGTGRDEKLFF. J is TRBJ1-4 and V is TRBV4-3; 8 bases are a match to TRBD1. Looked up from germline, CDR1 is LGHNA and CDR2 is YSLEER. The CDR3 has 15 residues. V lost 1 base and J lost 6; bases outside the gene matches: 4.

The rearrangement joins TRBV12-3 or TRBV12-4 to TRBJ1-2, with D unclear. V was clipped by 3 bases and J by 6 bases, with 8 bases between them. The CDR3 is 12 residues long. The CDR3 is CASSFRPDGYTF. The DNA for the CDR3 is TGTGCCAGCAGTTTTCGGCCGGATGGCTACACCTTC.

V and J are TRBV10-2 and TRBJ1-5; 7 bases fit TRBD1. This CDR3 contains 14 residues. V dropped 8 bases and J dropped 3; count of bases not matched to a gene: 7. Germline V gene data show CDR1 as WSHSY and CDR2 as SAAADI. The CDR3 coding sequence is TGCGCCAGCCGGGGGAGGGGGCTCAATCAGCCCCAGCATTTT. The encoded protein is CASRGRGLNQPQHF.

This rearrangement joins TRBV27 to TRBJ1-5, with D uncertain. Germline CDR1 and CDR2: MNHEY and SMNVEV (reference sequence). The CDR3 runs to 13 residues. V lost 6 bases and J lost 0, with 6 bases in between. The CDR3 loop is CASRVDSNQPQHF. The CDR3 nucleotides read TGTGCCAGCAGGGTGGATAGCAATCAGCCCCAGCATTTT.

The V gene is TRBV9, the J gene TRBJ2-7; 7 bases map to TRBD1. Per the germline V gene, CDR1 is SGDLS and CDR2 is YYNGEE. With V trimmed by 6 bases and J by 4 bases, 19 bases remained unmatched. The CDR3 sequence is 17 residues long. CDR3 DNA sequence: TGTGCCAGCATAAAGATAAAACAGGGGTCTGAGAAGTACGAGCAGTACTTC. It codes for CASIKIKQGSEKYEQYF.

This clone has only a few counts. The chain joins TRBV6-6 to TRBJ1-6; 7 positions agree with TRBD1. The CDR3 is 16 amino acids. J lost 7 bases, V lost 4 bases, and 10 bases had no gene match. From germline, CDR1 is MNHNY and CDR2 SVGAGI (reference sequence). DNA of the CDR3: TGTGCCAGCAGTTGGCGACAGGGTTTCGGGAATTCACCCCTCCACTTT. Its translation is CASSWRQGFGNSPLHF.

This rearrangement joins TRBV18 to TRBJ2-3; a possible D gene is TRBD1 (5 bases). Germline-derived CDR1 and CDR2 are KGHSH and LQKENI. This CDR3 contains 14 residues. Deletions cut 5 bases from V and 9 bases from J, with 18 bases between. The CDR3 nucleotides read TGTGCCAGCTCAGACCAGCAGTCGAAGGGGACGCAGTATTTT. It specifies CASSDQQSKGTQYF.

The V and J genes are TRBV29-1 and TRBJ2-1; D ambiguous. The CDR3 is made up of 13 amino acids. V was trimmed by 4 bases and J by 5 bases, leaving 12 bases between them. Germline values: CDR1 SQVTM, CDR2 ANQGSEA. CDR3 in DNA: TGCAGCGTTGGGGCAGCGTTAAACAATGAGCAGTTCTTC. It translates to CSVGAALNNEQFF.

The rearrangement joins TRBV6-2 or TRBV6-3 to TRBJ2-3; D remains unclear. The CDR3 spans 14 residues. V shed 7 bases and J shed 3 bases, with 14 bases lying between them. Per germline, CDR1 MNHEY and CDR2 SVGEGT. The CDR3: CASTPVGRTDTQYF. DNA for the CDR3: TGTGCCAGCACCCCGGTTGGGCGGACAGATACGCAGTATTTT.